The 23 T cell receptor beta chains listed next were all sequenced from one sample in a study of blood T cell repertoires in COVID-19. Measured with immunoSEQ multiplex PCR; TCRdb has only the in-frame clones, and not every one. There are over 80,000 clones in the sample; roughly 86% occur only once, and around 20% lies in the top ten. Sequenced: peripheral blood. The receptors come from a human donor in a cohort sampled during active COVID-19.

The chain carries TRBV27 and TRBJ1-6; weak D call: TRBD1 (6 bases). With 5 bases removed from V and 0 bases from J, the gap between germline ends came to 14 bases. The germline CDR1 and CDR2 sequences are MNHEY and SMNVEV (reference sequence). CDR3 length: 17 amino acids. The CDR3 loop reads CASSPQGASSYNSPLHF. The CDR3 nucleotides read TGTGCCAGCAGTCCACAGGGCGCCAGCTCCTATAATTCACCCCTCCACTTT.

This CDR3 is CASSPIATNEKLFF. The CDR3, as DNA: TGTGCCAGCAGCCCTATTGCGACTAATGAAAAACTGTTTTTT. The chain recombines TRBV3-1 (or the pseudogene TRBV3-2) with TRBJ1-4; D call uncertain. In germline, CDR1 is LGHDT, CDR2 YNNKEL (reference sequence). Trimming took 4 bases from V and 2 from J, leaving 8 bases between them. This CDR3 contains 14 residues.

This clone was counted a few times. The rearrangement joins TRBV11-1 to TRBJ2-7; D unclear. From germline, CDR1 is SGHAT and CDR2 FQDESV (reference sequence). V was clipped by 0 bases and J by 0 bases, with 6 bases between them. The CDR3 length is 14 residues. The CDR3 loop is CASSLAHYSYEQYF. DNA of the CDR3: TGTGCCAGCAGCTTAGCGCACTACTCCTACGAGCAGTACTTC.

CDR3 coding DNA: TGTGCCAGCAGCTTCCTAGTGGATGTTTTGGATGAGCAGTTCTTC. This translates into CASSFLVDVLDEQFF. This chain connects TRBV7-6 to TRBJ2-1; D gene unclear. Germline V gene sequence: CDR1 SGHVS, CDR2 FNYEAQ. The CDR3 length is 15 residues. Trimming pared 3 bases from V and 8 bases from J, leaving 17 bases between. Using reference TRBV7-6 and TRBJ2-1 for the parts outside the CDR3, the full variable domain is GAGVSQSPRYKVTKRGQDVALRCDPISGHVSLYWYRQALGQGPEFLTYFNYEAQQDKSGLPNDRFSAERPEGSISTLTIQRTEQRDSAMYRCASSFLVDVLDEQFFGPGTRLTVL.

V is TRBV18 and J is TRBJ2-7; 10 nucleotides align to TRBD2. The ends lost 3 bases at V and 2 bases at J; junction bases unmatched: 4. Germline V gene sequence: CDR1 KGHSH, CDR2 LQKENI. The CDR3 is 15 amino acids. The CDR3 DNA sequence: TGTGCCAGCTCACCTCCACTAGCGGGGACCTACGAGCAGTACTTC. Translated, it gives CASSPPLAGTYEQYF.

This chain links TRBV20-1 with TRBJ2-4; D call uncertain. The germline V and J ends were trimmed by 4 bases and 8 bases, with 9 bases remaining between them. This CDR3 comprises 11 residues. CDR1 and CDR2 from the germline V gene are DFQATT and SNEGSKA (reference sequence). CDR3 DNA: TGCAGTGCTAACTTCGTTGACATTCAGTACTTC. This gives the protein CSANFVDIQYF.

The rearrangement joins TRBV6-5 to TRBJ1-2; 8 bases align to TRBD1. Germline CDR1 is MNHEY and CDR2 is SVGAGI. The ends lost 6 bases at V and 8 bases at J; junction bases unmatched: 5. CDR3 length equals 12 residues. This CDR3 reads CASRQGGMGYTF. In nucleotides, the CDR3 is TGTGCCAGCAGACAGGGGGGTATGGGCTACACCTTC.

The V gene is TRBV5-4, the J gene TRBJ2-1; a weak D match, TRBD2 (5 bases). Germline CDR1 and CDR2: SGHNT and YYREEE (reference sequence). This CDR3 has 11 amino acids. The ends were cut back, 6 bases at V and 8 bases at J, with 9 bases in the middle. The CDR3 DNA is TGTGCCAGCATACCGCGGGATGAGCAGTTCTTC. It translates to CASIPRDEQFF.

This chain uses TRBV5-1 with TRBJ2-6, with TRBD1 matching over 8 bases. V was clipped by 4 bases and J by 1 base; unmatched bases: 13. The CDR3 extends over 19 amino acids. Per germline, CDR1 SGHRS and CDR2 YFSETQ. The CDR3 here is CASSLTSQGAGSGANVLTF. CDR3 in DNA: TGCGCCAGCAGCCTCACCTCCCAGGGGGCGGGTTCTGGGGCCAACGTCCTGACTTTC.

V is TRBV19 and J is TRBJ2-5, with 7 bases that match TRBD1. V lost 1 base, J lost 2 bases, and 4 bases stayed unmatched. The CDR3 consists of 15 residues. Germline V lookup: CDR1 LNHDA, CDR2 SQIVND (reference sequence). The DNA for the CDR3 is TGTGCCAGTAGTATAGGGGGACAGCCGCAAGAGACCCAGTACTTC. Its protein product is CASSIGGQPQETQYF.

The chain joins TRBV28 to TRBJ1-2; no definite D call. CDR1 is MDHEN, CDR2 SYDVKM, per germline. V was shortened by 5 bases and J by 4 bases, with 8 bases between the two germline ends. This CDR3 is 12 amino acids long. The CDR3 region is CASSRSSYGYTF. CDR3 nucleotide sequence: TGTGCCAGCAGTAGATCGAGCTATGGCTACACCTTC.

There are many counts of this clone. The chain recombines TRBV11-2 with TRBJ1-4, with 9 bases fitting TRBD1. Germline assignment: CDR1 SGHAT and CDR2 FQNNGV. The CDR3 is made up of 15 amino acids. Trimming removed 4 bases from V and 7 bases from J; junction bases left unmatched: 7. CDR3 sequence reads: CASSSPDRGGEKLFF. In DNA form, the CDR3 reads TGTGCCAGCAGCTCCCCGGACAGGGGCGGTGAAAAACTGTTTTTT.

The J gene is TRBJ2-1, the V gene TRBV7-8; 7 positions match TRBD1. Germline-derived CDR1 and CDR2 are SGHVS and FQNEAQ. The CDR3 is made up of 17 amino acids. Trimming took 1 base from V and 7 from J; bases not matched to a gene: 13. The CDR3 DNA is TGTGCCAGCAGCTTAGAGGTTGGTTGGACAGGTGAAAATGAGCAGTTCTTC. Translating gives CASSLEVGWTGENEQFF.

The chain employs TRBV28 and TRBJ2-7; TRBD2 is a possible D gene (5 bases). The CDR3 runs to 12 residues. Trimming stripped 2 bases from V and 3 bases from J, with 5 bases between. CDR1 and CDR2 (germline): MDHEN, SYDVKM. The CDR3 region has the DNA TGTGCCAGCAGTTTAGGGAGCTACGAGCAGTACTTC. Its protein product is CASSLGSYEQYF.

J is TRBJ1-3 and V is TRBV5-1, with D possibly TRBD1 on 5 matching bases. Trimming left V 4 bases short and J 2 bases short, with 19 bases between. Germline values: CDR1 SGHRS, CDR2 YFSETQ. The CDR3 sequence is 17 residues long. DNA of the CDR3: TGCGCCAGCAGCACCGGAGGGTATGGGGGTACTGGAAACACCATATATTTT. Residues: CASSTGGYGGTGNTIYF.

This clone has just one count. The rearrangement links TRBV7-2 to TRBJ2-3; TRBD2 agrees at 8 bases. V dropped 1 base and J dropped 4; count of bases not matched to a gene: 13. Germline values: CDR1 SGHTA, CDR2 FQGNSA. This CDR3 has 18 residues. The CDR3 bases are TGTGCCAGCAGCTTAGTTCCCGGACTAGCCGGGGGAGCAGATACGCAGTATTTT. Translated: CASSLVPGLAGGADTQYF.

The rearrangement joins TRBV5-1 to TRBJ1-5, with D possibly being TRBD1 (6 bases). The CDR3 sequence is 14 residues long. Germline loops: CDR1 SGHRS, CDR2 YFSETQ. Trimming left V 2 bases short and J 3 bases short, with 9 bases between. The CDR3: CASSLQGDNQPQHF. The CDR3 coding sequence is TGCGCCAGCAGCTTACAGGGCGACAATCAGCCCCAGCATTTT.

This clone was counted between two and nine times. The V gene is TRBV19, the J gene TRBJ2-7, with 7 nucleotides matching TRBD1. V dropped 4 bases and J dropped 5; count of bases not matched to a gene: 8. Per the germline V gene, CDR1 is LNHDA and CDR2 is SQIVND (reference sequence). This CDR3 region has 14 residues. CDR3 protein: CASSKNDRVHEQYF. In nucleotides, the CDR3 is TGTGCCAGTAGTAAGAACGACAGGGTCCACGAGCAGTACTTC.

This clone was recorded at least ten times. One junction end does not reproduce the germline sequence, and a read error may be involved. This chain joins TRBV7-7 and TRBJ2-5, with 10 bases lining up with TRBD2. This CDR3 has 17 amino acids. Germline CDR1 is SSHAT and CDR2 is FNYEAQ (reference sequence). CDR3 coding DNA: TGTGCTAGCAGCTTAGGACGGCTACTAGCGGGACGGGAGACCCAGTACTTC. Translation gives CASSLGRLLAGRETQYF.

The chain has TRBV24-1 and TRBJ2-1; possibly TRBD2 for D (6 bases). From germline, CDR1 is KGHDR and CDR2 SFDVKD. Trimming shortened V by 5 bases and J by 6 bases, and 16 bases separated the two germline ends. The CDR3 runs to 15 residues. The CDR3 reads CATSGRDFWGNEQFF. The CDR3 nucleotides are TGTGCCACCAGTGGGCGGGACTTTTGGGGCAATGAGCAGTTCTTC.

This sequence joins TRBV7-9 and TRBJ2-4; D is undetermined. With 4 bases removed from V and 7 bases from J, the gap between germline ends came to 5 bases. In germline, CDR1 is SEHNR, CDR2 FQNEAQ (reference sequence). The CDR3 totals 11 residues. CDR3 sequence reads: CASSSSNIQYF. In DNA form, the CDR3 reads TGTGCCAGCAGCTCCTCCAACATTCAGTACTTC.

The chain uses TRBV4-1 and TRBJ2-7, with 7 bases identical to TRBD2. V lost 2 bases, J lost 2 bases, and 12 bases stayed unmatched. The CDR3 length is 17 residues. Germline-derived CDR1 and CDR2 are MGHRA and YSYEKL. CDR3: CASSQLPLAELPYEQYF. The CDR3 DNA sequence: TGCGCCAGCAGCCAACTCCCCCTAGCGGAACTACCCTACGAGCAGTACTTC.

This sequence joins TRBV7-2 and TRBJ1-3, with D hard to call. The CDR3 consists of 16 residues. Germline assignment: CDR1 SGHTA and CDR2 FQGNSA. Trimming shortened V by 1 base and J by 0 bases, and 10 bases separated the two germline ends. The CDR3 loop is CASSLVAGFSGNTIYF. The DNA for the CDR3 is TGTGCCAGCAGCTTAGTAGCGGGGTTCTCTGGAAACACCATATATTTT. Full variable domain (remainder filled in from reference TRBV7-2 and TRBJ1-3): GAGVSQSPSNKVTEKGKDVELRCDPISGHTALYWYRQSLGQGLEFLIYFQGNSAPDKSGLPSDRFSAERTGGSVSTLTIQRTQQEDSAVYLCASSLVAGFSGNTIYFGEGSWLTVV.